This T cell receptor (beta chain) was sequenced for a study of glioma-infiltrating T cells. General observations from the study: Above-expected tissue-blood divergence occurred in all gliomas, most in low-grade ones.

A remark on this clonotype: Its antigen is not identified. The junction departs from germline at one end; a sequencing error may be responsible.

TCR alpha and beta CDR3 regions were amplified from RNA using iRepertoire nested multiplex PCR. Using its own MiXCR run on the multiplex PCR reads, TCRdb lists one record per CDR3 protein. The top ten hold about 12% of the sample, which has about 410,000 distinct CDR3 sequences, roughly 41% seen once. This TCR was recovered from a human donor with low-grade glioma or glioblastoma, undergoing nonglioma brain surgery, or in good health (not recorded which). What was sequenced was glioma tissue, nonneoplastic brain tissue, or PBMCs (not recorded which).

The CDR3 nucleotides are TGTGCCAGCACCCGAATGGACAGGGGCCCGTACAATGAGGAGTTCTTC. Its translation is CASTRMDRGPYNEEFF. The rearrangement joins TRBV6-1 to TRBJ2-1; 9 bases are a match to TRBD1. The CDR3 is 16 amino acids. Germline assignment: CDR1 MNHNS and CDR2 SASEGT.